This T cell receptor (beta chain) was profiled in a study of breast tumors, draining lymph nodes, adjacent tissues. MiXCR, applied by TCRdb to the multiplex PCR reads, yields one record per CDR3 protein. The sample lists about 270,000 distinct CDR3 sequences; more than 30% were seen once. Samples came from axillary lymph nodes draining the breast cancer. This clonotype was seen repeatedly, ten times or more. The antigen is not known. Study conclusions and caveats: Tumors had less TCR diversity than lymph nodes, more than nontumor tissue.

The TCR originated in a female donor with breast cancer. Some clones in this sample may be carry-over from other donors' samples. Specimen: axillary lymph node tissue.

CDR3 sequence: CASSFGNTIYF. CDR3 sequence (DNA): TGTGCCAGTAGTTTTGGAAACACCATATATTTT. V usage is TRBV19 and J usage is TRBJ1-3, with D unclear. The CDR3 contains 11 residues. Looked up from germline, CDR1 is LNHDA and CDR2 is SQIVND (reference sequence). Trimming stripped 5 bases from V and 3 bases from J, with 2 bases between.